This T cell receptor beta chain was sequenced during a study of blood T cell repertoires in COVID-19. CDR1 LGHNA and CDR2 YSLEER come from the germline V gene. This CDR3 comprises 14 residues. Trimming stripped 0 bases from V and 2 bases from J, with 7 bases between. Per the original data handling: By means of reference gene primer amplification, nucleated cell counts were estimated. Measured with immunoSEQ multiplex PCR; TCRdb has only the in-frame clones, and not every one. V, J and clone size are those of that table, while D and trimming were read from the DNA. The sample includes 95,000 to 100,000 clones, approximately 81% of them seen just once.

The chain joins TRBV4-3 to TRBJ1-2; no firm D call. The receptor comes from a woman in her sixties or seventies with active or convalescent COVID-19. The source material was peripheral blood. CDR3 sequence reads: CASSQDSGNYGYTF. CDR3 in DNA: TGCGCCAGCAGCCAAGATTCAGGAAACTATGGCTACACCTTC.